These T cell receptor beta chains were read from a single sample in a study of cytomegalovirus exposure and HLA in healthy donors. Repertoires were generated with immunoSEQ multiplex PCR, while TCRdb's copy carries only in-frame clones and drops some. The sample lists fewer than 250,000 clones; about nine tenths were seen once. The sample consisted of PBMCs. The receptors were sampled from a woman aged 18-30 years in good health and CMV-seropositive. The CDR3 runs from the conserved cysteine through the conserved F or W. D genes are given only for firm matches. Where a row states a size, it is once, few, many or the class of an expanded clone; other rows omit it.

DNA: TGTGCCAGCAGTGATACTAGCGGGAGTTACGAGCAGTACTTC; CDR3: CASSDTSGSYEQYF; V: TRBV2; J: TRBJ2-7; D: TRBD2; size: NA
DNA: TGCAGGGGCTATCAGCCCCAGCATTTT; CDR3: CRGYQPQHF; V: TRBV20-1; J: TRBJ1-5; D: NA; size: few
DNA: TGTGCCAGCAGCGTAGCAGGTAACTCCTACAATGAGCAGTTCTTC; CDR3: CASSVAGNSYNEQFF; V: TRBV9; J: TRBJ2-1; D: NA; size: NA
DNA: TGTGCCAGCGGAGGTAGCGCCTCCTACGAGCAGTACTTC; CDR3: CASGGSASYEQYF; V: TRBV2; J: TRBJ2-7; D: NA; size: NA
DNA: TGTGCCAGCTCCTTTGCCCTAGCGGGAGGAGACTACAATGAGCAGTTCTTC; CDR3: CASSFALAGGDYNEQFF; V: TRBV27; J: TRBJ2-1; D: TRBD2; size: NA
DNA: TGTGCCAGCTCACCTACCACCCAGGGGCCTACACCATATAATGGCTACACCTTC; CDR3: CASSPTTQGPTPYNGYTF; V: TRBV18; J: TRBJ1-2; D: NA; size: NA
DNA: TGTGCCAGCAGTTACTCTAGGGGACAGGGGATTTACGAGCAGTACTTC; CDR3: CASSYSRGQGIYEQYF; V: TRBV6-5; J: TRBJ2-7; D: TRBD1; size: NA
DNA: TGTGCCAGCAGCCAAAGGTTCCTAGTTCATCCCCCTGAGCAGTTCTTC; CDR3: CASSQRFLVHPPEQFF; V: TRBV14; J: TRBJ2-1; D: NA; size: few
DNA: TGTGCCAGTAGTATAGAGGGGGGGATCGGTACCCAGTACTTC; CDR3: CASSIEGGIGTQYF; V: TRBV19; J: TRBJ2-5; D: TRBD2; size: NA
DNA: TGTGCCAGCAGCTTAGTACCGGGACAGGGCTCCTACGAGCAGTACTTC; CDR3: CASSLVPGQGSYEQYF; V: TRBV7-2; J: TRBJ2-7; D: TRBD1; size: NA
DNA: TGCGCCAGCAGTGAGACATCGGTGAGGATCAATGAGCAGTTCTTC; CDR3: CASSETSVRINEQFF; V: TRBV10-1; J: TRBJ2-1; D: NA; size: NA
DNA: TGTGCCAGCAGCTTAGCGGACAGGCCCAATCAGCCCCAGCATTTT; CDR3: CASSLADRPNQPQHF; V: TRBV7-9; J: TRBJ1-5; D: TRBD1; size: NA
DNA: TGTGCCAGCGCCGAACCCCACAGGGTTGGCACCGGGGAGCTGTTTTTT; CDR3: CASAEPHRVGTGELFF; V: TRBV28; J: TRBJ2-2; D: NA; size: NA
DNA: TGTGCCAGCAGTACCGTCTGGACAGGGGAGAACACTGAAGCTTTCTTT; CDR3: CASSTVWTGENTEAFF; V: TRBV6-6; J: TRBJ1-1; D: TRBD1; size: NA
DNA: TGTGCCAGTAATGACAGGGATCAGCCCCAGCATTTT; CDR3: CASNDRDQPQHF; V: TRBV19; J: TRBJ1-5; D: TRBD1; size: NA
DNA: TGTGCCAGCAGAAGGCCATGGGACAGCCACTACGAGCAGTACTTC; CDR3: CASRRPWDSHYEQYF; V: TRBV2; J: TRBJ2-7; D: TRBD1; size: NA
DNA: TGTGCCAGCAGCTTAGCGCATATGAGGAAAAACACTGAAGCTTTCTTT; CDR3: CASSLAHMRKNTEAFF; V: TRBV7-6; J: TRBJ1-1; D: NA; size: NA
DNA: TGTGCCACCAGCAGAGGGACCACAGGGGGCTGGACAGATACGCAGTATTTT; CDR3: CATSRGTTGGWTDTQYF; V: TRBV15; J: TRBJ2-3; D: TRBD1; size: NA
DNA: TGTGCCAGCAGCGTAGGTCTAGCGGGGGACGGGAAGACCCAGTACTTC; CDR3: CASSVGLAGDGKTQYF; V: TRBV9; J: TRBJ2-5; D: TRBD2; size: NA
DNA: TGCGCCAGCAGCGGCGCCGGGACTAGCGGTCACAATGAGCAGTTCTTC; CDR3: CASSGAGTSGHNEQFF; V: TRBV5-1; J: TRBJ2-1; D: TRBD2; size: NA
DNA: TGTGCCTGGGCCGATTTCGAAAGGGGACAGAGCTCCTACGAGCAGTACTTC; CDR3: CAWADFERGQSSYEQYF; V: TRBV30; J: TRBJ2-7; D: TRBD1; size: NA
DNA: TGCGCCAGCAGCCCCGGGACAGGGTATGGCTACACCTTC; CDR3: CASSPGTGYGYTF; V: TRBV5-1; J: TRBJ1-2; D: TRBD1; size: once
DNA: TGTGCCTGGACAAACAGGGCGGATCAGCCCCAGCATTTT; CDR3: CAWTNRADQPQHF; V: TRBV30; J: TRBJ1-5; D: NA; size: NA
DNA: TGTGCCAGCAGTTCGGGACAGGGGTCAGATACGCAGTATTTT; CDR3: CASSSGQGSDTQYF; V: TRBV27; J: TRBJ2-3; D: TRBD1; size: once
DNA: TGTGCCAGCGGAGACAGAGATTACAATGAGCAGTTCTTC; CDR3: CASGDRDYNEQFF; V: TRBV27; J: TRBJ2-1; D: NA; size: NA
DNA: TGTGCCAGCAGCCGCCAGGCCAGGGATCAGCCCCAGCATTTT; CDR3: CASSRQARDQPQHF; V: TRBV6-5; J: TRBJ1-5; D: NA; size: once
DNA: TGTGCCAGCGGTATACTAGAGAGGGGGTGGGAGCAGTACTTC; CDR3: CASGILERGWEQYF; V: TRBV27; J: TRBJ2-7; D: NA; size: once